This T cell receptor beta chain was recorded in a study of shared clonotypes between healthy human individuals. Study outcomes and limitations: Of the naive CD4 clonotypes, 4% to 5% were shared across a few donors. Compared with memory subsets, naive subsets generally had larger estimated richness.

Germline V CDR1 and CDR2: SGHVS, FQNEAQ. CDR3 size: 17 residues. V lost 3 bases and J 2 bases, leaving 16 bases between the germline ends. About this clone: Its target is not known.

Generated by immunoSEQ multiplex PCR, the TCRdb table keeps only in-frame clones and is missing some. The profile shows 1,500,000 or so clones, 98% of them singletons. The sample comprised naive CD4+ T cells sorted from blood. The sample's subset: CD45RA+ positively selected. The receptor was isolated from a man aged 30 to 39 in good health. V usage is TRBV7-8 and J usage is TRBJ2-2; D may match TRBD1 or TRBD2 (6 bases each). The chain's CDR3 is CASSLGGSSSNTGELFF. DNA for the CDR3: TGTGCCAGCAGCTTGGGGGGCTCTAGCAGTAACACCGGGGAGCTGTTTTTT.